This is a list of T cell receptor beta chains from one sample in a study of blood T cell repertoires in COVID-19. This table comes from immunoSEQ multiplex PCR, and its TCRdb copy is limited to in-frame clones, with some not included. The data show around 240,000 clones, approximately 86% seen once. The sample comprised peripheral blood. Receptors originate from a woman in her 30s who had recovered from COVID-19. Both conserved end residues are part of each CDR3. Fields, in order: D gene, clone size, V gene, J gene, CDR3 DNA, CDR3 protein. A D gene is named only where the DNA matches it firmly. Not every row has a clone size; where given, it reads once, few, many or a size class.

>TRBD1|NA|TRBV16|TRBJ2-7
TGTGCCAGCAGCCGGGACAGGGAGGTTTACGAGCAGTACTTC
CASSRDREVYEQYF
>NA|NA|TRBV12-5|TRBJ1-1
TGTGCTAGTGGTCCTCAGACTGCAATTGCGAACACTGAAGCTTTCTTT
CASGPQTAIANTEAFF
>TRBD2|NA|TRBV7-3|TRBJ2-3
TGTGCCAGCAGCCCCTTGGGGGGGGGACTGGTAGATACGCAGTATTTT
CASSPLGGGLVDTQYF
>TRBD1|NA|TRBV6-4|TRBJ2-1
TGTGCCAGCAGTGAGCGACAGGGAGCGGCTGAGCAGTTCTTC
CASSERQGAAEQFF
>TRBD1|NA|TRBV9|TRBJ2-1
TGTGCCAGCAGCCGAGGGACAGGCTCCTACAATGAGCAGTTCTTC
CASSRGTGSYNEQFF
>NA|NA|TRBV27|TRBJ1-6
TGTGCCAGCAGTTTCATACAGGGTAGATTGGGTTATAATTCACCCCTCCACTTT
CASSFIQGRLGYNSPLHF
>TRBD2|NA|TRBV9|TRBJ2-1
TGTGCCAGCAGCGTAGGCCCTAGGCCGGGGGGGCAAGGCAATGAGCAGTTCTTC
CASSVGPRPGGQGNEQFF
>TRBD2|NA|TRBV3-1/TRBV3-2|TRBJ2-3
TGTGCCAGCAGCCAAGTAAGACTAGCGGGGGACACAGATACGCAGTATTTT
CASSQVRLAGDTDTQYF
>NA|once|TRBV11-3|TRBJ2-3
TGTGCCAGCAGCTTAGTGTTTTTCGGGGGGCCCACAGATACGCAGTATTTT
CASSLVFFGGPTDTQYF
>NA|NA|TRBV10-3|TRBJ1-2
TGTGCCATCAGTGAGACGGGGGTTTGGGGCTACACCTTC
CAISETGVWGYTF
>NA|NA|TRBV27|TRBJ1-2
TGTGCCAGCAGTTTATCAGGGGATGGCTACACCTTC
CASSLSGDGYTF
>TRBD2|NA|TRBV4-2|TRBJ2-3
TGTGCCAGCAGCCAAGATTCTGCAGGGGCGGGGGGATCGGATACGCAGTATTTT
CASSQDSAGAGGSDTQYF
>TRBD1|NA|TRBV7-2|TRBJ1-2
TGTGCCAGCAGCAGGGACAGGGCTAACTATGGCTACACCTTC
CASSRDRANYGYTF
>NA|few|TRBV9|TRBJ1-6
TGTGCCAGCAGCGTAGGGAGCGGCTATAATTCACCCCTCCACTTT
CASSVGSGYNSPLHF
>TRBD1|NA|TRBV12-5|TRBJ2-7
TGTGCTAGTGGTTTACTGACAGGGGGCGGTTACGAGCAGTACTTC
CASGLLTGGGYEQYF
>TRBD1|NA|TRBV27|TRBJ2-3
TGTGCCAGCAGCTTTTTTAGGGGGCTGGGCACAGATACGCAGTATTTT
CASSFFRGLGTDTQYF
>TRBD2|many|TRBV2|TRBJ2-5
TGTGCCAGCAGGGCTAGCGGGGGCCCCCAAGAGACCCAGTACTTC
CASRASGGPQETQYF
>NA|once|TRBV5-5|TRBJ1-2
TGTGCCAGCAGCTTGTTTTTAACGGGAGAGTATGGCTACACCTTC
CASSLFLTGEYGYTF
>TRBD1|few|TRBV4-2|TRBJ1-5
TGTGCCAGCAGCCAAGGGACAGGTATCGGTCAGCCCCAGCATTTT
CASSQGTGIGQPQHF
>TRBD1|NA|TRBV2|TRBJ2-1
TGTGCCAGCAGTGAAGTGTGGACAGGGGATGTGCAGTTCTTC
CASSEVWTGDVQFF
>TRBD2|NA|TRBV9|TRBJ2-1
TGTGCCAGCAGCGCATATAGCGGGGTAAGCTCCTACAATGAGCAGTTCTTC
CASSAYSGVSSYNEQFF
>TRBD2|NA|TRBV7-2|TRBJ2-5
TGTGCCAGCAGCCCGTCGGGGGGCCAAGAGACCCAGTACTTC
CASSPSGGQETQYF
>NA|NA|TRBV4-2|TRBJ2-5
TGTGCCAGCAGCCAAGTGCAGGGCGCCCAAGAGACCCAGTACTTC
CASSQVQGAQETQYF
>TRBD2|once|TRBV5-1|TRBJ2-7
TGCGCCCGCAGCGGCGGGGCGGGGGGGCCTTCACGCGAGCAGTACTTC
CARSGGAGGPSREQYF
>TRBD1|NA|TRBV9|TRBJ2-1
TGTGCCAGCAGCCAATACAGGGGGCAAAATGAGCAGTTCTTC
CASSQYRGQNEQFF
>NA|NA|TRBV25-1|TRBJ2-7
TGTGCCAGCAGTGGAGCCTACGAGCAGTACTTC
CASSGAYEQYF
>TRBD1|NA|TRBV12-5|TRBJ1-2
TGTGCTAGTGGTTTGGTACCCACGGGAGGGGGCGCGTCTGGCTACACCTTC
CASGLVPTGGGASGYTF
>NA|NA|TRBV9|TRBJ1-1
TGTGCCAGCAGCCCCTCTGGGGCCGCCAACACTGAAGCTTTCTTT
CASSPSGAANTEAFF
>TRBD1|NA|TRBV18|TRBJ1-1
TGTGCCAGCTCATCCTTGGACAGGGGAGCTCAGGTCACTGAAGCTTTCTTT
CASSSLDRGAQVTEAFF
>NA|NA|TRBV5-8|TRBJ1-5
TGTGCCAGCAGCGCAGGGATCACCAATCAGCCCCAGCATTTT
CASSAGITNQPQHF
>NA|NA|TRBV19|TRBJ1-4
TGTGCCAGTAGTACGGGGGGTTCAACTAATGAAAAACTGTTTTTT
CASSTGGSTNEKLFF
>NA|few|TRBV19|TRBJ2-2
TGTGCCAGTAGTCAGAGGGCCACCGGGGAGCTGTTTTTT
CASSQRATGELFF
>NA|NA|TRBV5-4|TRBJ1-2
TGTGCCAGCAGCTTGTCCACAGCCTCCTATGGCTACACCTTC
CASSLSTASYGYTF
>TRBD1|NA|TRBV28|TRBJ2-2
TGTGCCAGCAGTCTCACCCAGGGGGATCACACCGGGGAGCTGTTTTTT
CASSLTQGDHTGELFF
>NA|NA|TRBV7-2|TRBJ1-4
TGTGCCAGCAGCAGAGCGGGGGGCGGTAATGAAAAACTGTTTTTT
CASSRAGGGNEKLFF
>TRBD2|NA|TRBV5-1|TRBJ2-5
TGCGCCAGCAGCTTGGAGTCCGGGAGGGAGACCCAGTACTTC
CASSLESGRETQYF
>NA|NA|TRBV5-1|TRBJ2-5
TGCGCCAGCAGCTTGGGACACCTCCAAGAGACCCAGTACTTC
CASSLGHLQETQYF
>TRBD1|NA|TRBV6-5|TRBJ2-7
TGTGCCAGCAGCCCCGGGACAGCCTACGAGCAGTACTTC
CASSPGTAYEQYF
>TRBD1|once|TRBV6-2/TRBV6-3|TRBJ1-2
TGTGCCAGCAGTTCTCGGGACAGGGGTGGCTACACCTTC
CASSSRDRGGYTF
>TRBD2|NA|TRBV5-4|TRBJ2-5
TGTGCCAGCGCCGCGGGGCGGGCTAGCGGGGGGGAAGAGACCCAGTACTTC
CASAAGRASGGEETQYF
>NA|NA|TRBV6-6|TRBJ1-2
TGTGCCAGCAGTTACCCCAGGGGCGGGGGCTACACCTTC
CASSYPRGGGYTF
>NA|NA|TRBV5-1|TRBJ1-2
TGCGCCAGCAGCTTGGGTGCGGGGCATGTTTATGGCTACACCTTC
CASSLGAGHVYGYTF
>NA|NA|TRBV7-3|TRBJ2-3
TGTGCCAGCAGCCAGACGGGGATTACAGATACGCAGTATTTT
CASSQTGITDTQYF
>TRBD1|NA|TRBV19|TRBJ2-3
TGTGCCAGTAGTACTTGGACAGGGCCCACGGCAGATACGCAGTATTTT
CASSTWTGPTADTQYF
>TRBD1|NA|TRBV6-5|TRBJ1-1
TGTGCCAGCAGTTACTCGCGGACAGGGTTTACTGAAGCTTTCTTT
CASSYSRTGFTEAFF
>TRBD1|NA|TRBV5-6|TRBJ1-6
TGTGCCAGCAGCCGGGACAGGGCTTTCAGCTCCTATAATTCACCCCTCCACTTT
CASSRDRAFSSYNSPLHF
>NA|NA|TRBV5-1|TRBJ2-2
TGCGCCAGCAGCTTTTCAGGGGTATACACCGGGGAGCTGTTTTTT
CASSFSGVYTGELFF
>NA|NA|TRBV18|TRBJ1-2
TGTGCCAGCTCCCCGACAGACCGAGCTGGCTACACCTTC
CASSPTDRAGYTF
>TRBD2|NA|TRBV9|TRBJ2-1
TGTGCCAGCAGTGCCACCGGGGGGGCCTCGTTCGGTGAGCAGTTCTTC
CASSATGGASFGEQFF
>TRBD2|NA|TRBV3-1/TRBV3-2|TRBJ2-1
TGTGCCAGCAGCCAAGGGGCCGGGACTAGCGGGGGGGCCAGGACCTACAATGAGCAGTTCTTC
CASSQGAGTSGGARTYNEQFF
>NA|NA|TRBV7-2|TRBJ1-2
TGTGCCAGCAGCCCAGGCGGGGAAGCTAACTATGGCTACACCTTC
CASSPGGEANYGYTF